Presented here are 32 T cell receptor beta chains from one specimen sequenced in a study of identical twins. TCRdb re-analysed the 5' RACE reads in MiXCR, keeping a single row per CDR3 protein. The sample comprises some 1,600,000 distinct CDR3 sequences, about 31% of which are singletons, and roughly 0.3% rests with the top ten. Sequencing input: cord blood. These receptors came from a newborn girl in good health.

There are a few counts of this clonotype. V is TRBV3-1 and J is TRBJ2-3; the match to TRBD2 covers 12 bases. The germline gives CDR1 LGHDT, CDR2 YNNKEL (reference sequence). This CDR3 comprises 16 residues. Trimming took 3 bases from V and 4 from J; bases not matched to a gene: 5. The CDR3 loop reads CASSQTSGRRADTQYF. The CDR3 region has the DNA TGTGCCAGCAGCCAGACTAGCGGGAGAAGGGCAGATACGCAGTATTTT.

This clonotype was seen only a few times. The chain carries TRBV2 and TRBJ2-6; D is possibly TRBD2 (6 bases). The V and J ends lost 5 bases and 0 bases respectively, with 14 bases between them. The CDR3 has 17 residues. The germline gives CDR1 SNHLY, CDR2 FYNNEI. The DNA of the CDR3 is TGTGCCAGCAGTTACGTGGGACTTTCCTCTGGGGCCAACGTCCTGACTTTC. It translates to CASSYVGLSSGANVLTF.

The chain joins TRBV29-1 to TRBJ2-1; no clear D. The closer fit of TRBJ2-7 to the DNA end suggests the J call may be wrong. CDR1 is SQVTM and CDR2 is ANQGSEA in the germline V gene. This CDR3 has 13 residues. CDR3: CSVGGYSYNEQYF. DNA of the CDR3: TGCAGCGTTGGCGGATACTCCTACAATGAGCAGTACTTC.

The rearrangement uses TRBV20-1 and TRBJ2-3, with unresolved D. The germline V gene has CDR1 DFQATT and CDR2 SNEGSKA (reference sequence). Trimming pared 6 bases from V and 5 bases from J, leaving 9 bases between. The CDR3 length is 11 residues. CDR3 in amino acids: CSASMQDTQYF. The CDR3 nucleotides read TGCAGTGCCTCGATGCAAGATACGCAGTATTTT.

This clonotype showed up just a few times. The chain joins TRBV20-1 to TRBJ1-6; a weak D match, TRBD1 (5 bases). Germline CDR1 reads DFQATT; CDR2 reads SNEGSKA (reference sequence). Trimming pared 0 bases from V and 6 bases from J, leaving 12 bases between. This CDR3 comprises 15 residues. The chain's CDR3 is CSARDRGALNSPLHF. CDR3 nucleotides: TGCAGTGCTAGAGATCGAGGGGCCCTTAATTCACCCCTCCACTTT.

The chain joins TRBV5-1 to TRBJ1-4; D ambiguous. The CDR3 contains 15 residues. Trimming cost V 0 bases and J 5 bases, with 11 bases left between them. The germline V gene has CDR1 SGHRS and CDR2 YFSETQ. CDR3 residues: CASSLAPADNEKLFF. CDR3 DNA sequence: TGCGCCAGCAGCTTGGCCCCCGCAGACAATGAAAAACTGTTTTTT.

As to this clonotype: Relative to the germline gene, one junction end is altered; a read error may explain this. The V and J genes are TRBV6-5 and TRBJ2-3, with a tentative D call TRBD1 (5 bases). The CDR3 has 13 amino acids. Looked up from germline, CDR1 is MNHEY and CDR2 is SVGAGI. The CDR3 DNA sequence: TGTGCCAGCAGTGGCAGGGTGAAAGATACGCCGTATTTT. Its translation: CASSGRVKDTPYF.

This chain links TRBV20-1 with TRBJ2-5; D is uncertain. Trimming took 0 bases from V and 2 from J, leaving 13 bases between them. The CDR3 sequence is 15 residues long. Germline assignment: CDR1 DFQATT and CDR2 SNEGSKA (reference sequence). In DNA, the CDR3 is TGCAGTGCTAGAGATCCCGGACGGGTGCAAGAGACCCAGTACTTC. The encoded protein is CSARDPGRVQETQYF.

This sequence joins TRBV10-3 and TRBJ2-1, with 10 bases matching TRBD2. This CDR3 has 17 residues. Trimming at V came to 5 bases and at J to 0 bases, leaving 7 bases not matched to a gene. Germline assignment: CDR1 ENHRY and CDR2 SYGVKD. For the CDR3, the DNA is TGTGCCATCAGTAGGCTAGCGGGGGCCAGCTCCTACAATGAGCAGTTCTTC. Its translation: CAISRLAGASSYNEQFF.

The gene calls are TRBV5-1 and TRBJ2-1; the match to TRBD2 covers 12 bases. With V trimmed by 3 bases and J by 7 bases, 11 bases remained unmatched. This CDR3 spans 17 amino acids. The germline V gene has CDR1 SGHRS and CDR2 YFSETQ. In DNA form, the CDR3 reads TGCGCCAGCAGCTCTTCTAGCGGGAGGGTTAGTGGGAATGAGCAGTTCTTC. Its protein is CASSSSSGRVSGNEQFF. The full variable domain, rest sourced from reference TRBV5-1 and TRBJ2-1, is KAGVTQTPRYLIKTRGQQVTLSCSPISGHRSVSWYQQTPGQGLQFLFEYFSETQRNKGNFPGRFSGRQFSNSRSEMNVSTLELGDSALYLCASSSSSGRVSGNEQFFGPGTRLTVL.

V gene TRBV3-1 combines with J gene TRBJ2-7, with 8 nucleotides matching TRBD2. The CDR3 is made up of 16 amino acids. Germline loops: CDR1 LGHDT, CDR2 YNNKEL (reference sequence). V shed 5 bases and J 7 bases; nucleotides not matched to a gene: 16. This CDR3 is CASSEGLAGSSDEQYF. CDR3 sequence (DNA): TGTGCCAGCAGCGAAGGCCTAGCGGGTAGTTCGGATGAGCAGTACTTC.

The V and J genes are TRBV5-1 and TRBJ2-7; the D gene could be TRBD1 or TRBD2 (7 bases each). V was pared by 2 bases and J by 1 base, with 16 bases between. Germline loops: CDR1 SGHRS, CDR2 YFSETQ. CDR3 size: 16 residues. In nucleotides, the CDR3 is TGCGCCAGCAGCTTTAGGGGGGGACAGTCTTCCTACGAGCAGTACTTC. As protein: CASSFRGGQSSYEQYF.

V gene TRBV28 combines with J gene TRBJ2-1; TRBD2 matches 11 bases. This CDR3 comprises 17 residues. Looked up from germline, CDR1 is MDHEN and CDR2 is SYDVKM. V lost 3 bases to trimming and J lost 3 bases; unmatched junction nucleotides: 7. The DNA for the CDR3 is TGTGCCAGCAGTTTGAGGCTAGCGGGAGGCGGCTACAATGAGCAGTTCTTC. This codes for CASSLRLAGGGYNEQFF. Full variable domain (missing parts from reference TRBV28 and TRBJ2-1): DVKVTQSSRYLVKRTGEKVFLECVQDMDHENMFWYRQDPGLGLRLIYFSYDVKMKEKGDIPEGYSVSREKKERFSLILESASTNQTSMYLCASSLRLAGGGYNEQFFGPGTRLTVL.

The chain links TRBV20-1 to TRBJ2-1; 9 bases match TRBD2. Germline assignment: CDR1 DFQATT and CDR2 SNEGSKA (reference sequence). V was clipped by 0 bases and J by 4 bases; unmatched bases: 10. The CDR3 is 17 amino acids. The CDR3 region is CSARDSRRLAAYNEQFF. CDR3 nucleotide sequence: TGCAGTGCTAGAGATAGCCGGCGACTAGCGGCTTACAATGAGCAGTTCTTC.

The table lists this clonotype with a few counts. The chain uses TRBV6-6 and TRBJ2-1, with 7 bases fitting TRBD1. The V gene's germline CDR1 is MNHNY and CDR2 SVGAGI (reference sequence). The CDR3 spans 12 residues. Trimming cost V 6 bases and J 7 bases; bases outside gene matches: 3. The DNA for the CDR3 is TGTGCCAGCAGACAGGGGTGGAATGAGCAGTTCTTC. Translated, it gives CASRQGWNEQFF.

This clonotype was seen only a few times. V usage is TRBV7-9 and J usage is TRBJ1-2, with 8 bases that match TRBD1. The CDR3 contains 13 residues. Germline CDR1 is SEHNR and CDR2 is FQNEAQ (reference sequence). V was clipped by 5 bases and J by 4 bases; unmatched bases: 3. The CDR3 loop reads CASSVDRAYGYTF. The DNA for the CDR3 is TGTGCCAGCAGCGTGGACAGGGCCTATGGCTACACCTTC.

In this sample, this clonotype turned up a few times. CDR3: CASSYSRGAPADTQYF. The CDR3 nucleotides are TGTGCCAGCAGTTACTCGCGCGGGGCCCCCGCAGATACGCAGTATTTT. The chain employs TRBV6-5 and TRBJ2-3; D perhaps matches TRBD2 (6 bases). Trimming shortened V by 0 bases and J by 4 bases, and 14 bases separated the two germline ends. The CDR3 totals 16 residues. Germline CDR1 reads MNHEY; CDR2 reads SVGAGI.

This clonotype appeared a few times. The chain combines TRBV7-9 with TRBJ2-3, with 11 bases matching TRBD1. The CDR3 has 16 residues. The germline gives CDR1 SEHNR, CDR2 FQNEAQ (reference sequence). V shed 5 bases, J shed 8 bases, and the junction held 12 bases outside the gene matches. CDR3 in amino acids: CASSANPGTGGLTQYF. The CDR3 region has the DNA TGTGCCAGCAGCGCAAATCCCGGGACAGGGGGACTTACGCAGTATTTT.

The chain is built from TRBV5-1 and TRBJ2-3; D gene unclear. The germline V gene encodes CDR1 SGHRS and CDR2 YFSETQ. The CDR3 sequence is 14 residues long. The V end lost 0 bases, the J end lost 4 bases, and 9 bases lay between the germline ends. CDR3 sequence: CASSLEASPDTQYF. CDR3 coding DNA: TGCGCCAGCAGCTTGGAGGCCAGTCCAGATACGCAGTATTTT.

Remarks on this clonotype: The junction departs from the called germline gene at one end, perhaps through a read error. The chain is built from TRBV5-6 and TRBJ2-7; 9 nucleotides line up with TRBD1. In germline, CDR1 is SGHDT, CDR2 YYEEEE. There are 14 residues in the CDR3. CDR3 DNA sequence: TGTGCCAGCAGCTTGAGGACAGGGGCTTACGAGCAGGACTTC. As protein: CASSLRTGAYEQDF.

The chain couples TRBV13 to TRBJ2-5, with 9 bases identical to TRBD2. V lost 6 bases, J lost 3 bases, and 11 bases stayed unmatched. The CDR3 spans 16 residues. Germline V gives CDR1 PRHDT, CDR2 FYEKMQ (reference sequence). The DNA for the CDR3 is TGTGCCAGCAGTAGGAGGCGACTAGCGGCTGAAGAGACCCAGTACTTC. This translates into CASSRRRLAAEETQYF.

This clonotype was picked up a small number of times. The gene calls are TRBV10-3 and TRBJ2-7; D ambiguous. CDR3 length equals 14 residues. V lost 4 bases and J 1 base, leaving 11 bases between the germline ends. Germline CDR1 and CDR2: ENHRY and SYGVKD. The CDR3 reads CAISGVRASYEQYF. CDR3 in DNA: TGTGCCATCAGTGGGGTTAGGGCGTCCTACGAGCAGTACTTC.

This clonotype was seen a few times. The J gene is TRBJ2-5, the V gene TRBV29-1; no definite D call. Germline lookup yields CDR1 SQVTM and CDR2 ANQGSEA. This CDR3 is built from 13 residues. With 6 bases removed from V and 1 base from J, the gap between germline ends came to 12 bases. CDR3 nucleotide sequence: TGCAGCGTGATTGGGCTAGGCCAAGAGACCCAGTACTTC. Translated, it gives CSVIGLGQETQYF.

There are a few counts of this clonotype. V is TRBV28 and J is TRBJ1-2, with D perhaps matching TRBD1 (5 bases). Per germline, CDR1 MDHEN and CDR2 SYDVKM. The CDR3 covers 11 residues. The V end lost 6 bases, the J end lost 8 bases, and 10 bases lay between the germline ends. CDR3: CASRDRQGYTF. CDR3 coding DNA: TGTGCCAGCAGGGATCGACAGGGCTACACCTTC.

This chain joins TRBV20-1 and TRBJ2-2; 7 bases are a match to TRBD2. This CDR3 spans 12 amino acids. Germline V gene sequence: CDR1 DFQATT, CDR2 SNEGSKA (reference sequence). Trimming took 7 bases from V and 6 from J; bases not matched to a gene: 5. This CDR3 is CSVIGLAGELFF. The CDR3 nucleotides are TGCAGTGTCATAGGACTAGCCGGGGAGCTGTTTTTT.

This chain joins TRBV12-3 or TRBV12-4 and TRBJ2-2, with 8 nucleotides matching TRBD1. V was clipped by 5 bases and J by 1 base; unmatched bases: 9. The CDR3 runs to 17 residues. The CDR3 region is CASSLPRGTGNTGELFF. For the CDR3, the DNA is TGTGCCAGCAGTCTCCCCCGCGGGACAGGGAACACCGGGGAGCTGTTTTTT.

This clonotype was observed many times. This chain joins TRBV4-2 and TRBJ2-3, with 7 bases matching TRBD2. The ends lost 0 bases at V and 3 bases at J; junction bases unmatched: 9. CDR1 is LGHNA and CDR2 is YNFKEQ in the germline V gene. The CDR3 is made up of 17 amino acids. CDR3 coding DNA: TGTGCCAGCAGCCAAGAGAGTGGGGGACTACAGACAGATACGCAGTATTTT. It codes for CASSQESGGLQTDTQYF.

V and J are TRBV20-1 and TRBJ2-3, with TRBD2 identical over 10 bases. This CDR3 has 17 amino acids. The ends lost 0 bases at V and 1 base at J; junction bases unmatched: 7. Germline V gene sequence: CDR1 DFQATT, CDR2 SNEGSKA (reference sequence). In nucleotides, the CDR3 is TGCAGTGCTAGAGATTCCACCGGGACTAGCGGCACAGATACGCAGTATTTT. Protein product: CSARDSTGTSGTDTQYF.

This chain joins TRBV5-4 and TRBJ2-3, with 11 bases fitting TRBD2. Germline values: CDR1 SGHNT, CDR2 YYREEE (reference sequence). This CDR3 is built from 15 residues. V dropped 5 bases and J dropped 5; count of bases not matched to a gene: 7. As DNA, the CDR3 is TGTGCCAGCAGGGTAGCGGGGGGGGTCGTAGATACGCAGTATTTT. It is translated as CASRVAGGVVDTQYF.

In nucleotides, the CDR3 is TGTGCCAGCAGTCGGGGTGGTACAGGGGGCGATGAGCAGTTCTTC. As protein: CASSRGGTGGDEQFF. This rearrangement joins TRBV28 to TRBJ2-1; 9 bases map to TRBD1. There are 15 residues in the CDR3. Looked up from germline, CDR1 is MDHEN and CDR2 is SYDVKM. The ends lost 5 bases at V and 8 bases at J; junction bases unmatched: 10.

Here the CDR3 DNA reads TGTGCCAGCAGTCCTCATGGGAGCTCCTATAATTCACCCCTCCACTTT. Protein sequence: CASSPHGSSYNSPLHF. The chain links TRBV28 to TRBJ1-6; D not resolved. Trimming removed 5 bases at V and 0 bases at J, with 11 bases between. The CDR3 is 16 residues long. Germline values: CDR1 MDHEN, CDR2 SYDVKM.

Concerning this clonotype itself: This is likely a read error, given that the CDR3 carries no conserved phenylalanine or tryptophan at its end. The gene calls are TRBV28 and TRBJ2-1; TRBD2 matches at 8 bases. Germline trimming cut 2 bases from V and 7 bases from J; bases unmatched to any gene: 4. Germline V gene sequence: CDR1 MDHEN, CDR2 SYDVKM. The CDR3 consists of 14 residues. The chain's CDR3 is CASSLAGGSNEQFL. DNA of the CDR3: TGTGCCAGCAGTTTAGCGGGAGGCTCTAATGAGCAGTTCCTC.